One sample yielded the 22 T cell receptor beta chains listed below, sequenced in a study of human T cells and chemical hapten exposure. Via MiXCR, TCRdb re-called the RACE reads, giving one row per CDR3 protein. The table lists tens of thousands of distinct CDR3 sequences, 9.5% to 15% of them singletons. Specified time point: patch test 3, about 24 weeks after DPC sensitization. As to treatment: therapeutic diphenylcyclopropenone sensitization with weekly scalp DPC. Extraction yielded total RNA from whole blood (unfractionated). Source: whole blood, taken in connection with sensitization to the hapten diphenylcyclopropenone (DPC). The origin of the receptors is a woman aged 40 to 50 with alopecia areata. Some clones in this sample may be carry-over from other donors' samples.

At least ten counts were recorded for this clonotype. The chain's CDR3 is CASSLLGTPQETQYF. The CDR3 DNA is TGTGCCAGCAGCTTACTCGGGACACCCCAAGAGACCCAGTACTTC. The chain couples TRBV13 to TRBJ2-5, with D possibly TRBD1 on 6 matching bases. V lost 2 bases and J 1 base, leaving 11 bases between the germline ends. Germline CDR1 and CDR2: PRHDT and FYEKMQ (reference sequence). The CDR3 covers 15 residues.

The chain has TRBV3-1 and TRBJ2-2; D is undetermined. The V gene's germline CDR1 is LGHDT and CDR2 YNNKEL (reference sequence). V was pared by 3 bases and J by 1 base, with 9 bases between. The CDR3 has 15 residues. This CDR3 reads CASSQAGRNTGELFF. The CDR3 DNA follows: TGTGCCAGCAGCCAGGCTGGCCGGAACACCGGGGAGCTGTTTTTT. Drawing the rest from reference TRBV3-1 and TRBJ2-2, the complete variable domain is DTAVSQTPKYLVTQMGNDKSIKCEQNLGHDTMYWYKQDSKKFLKIMFSYNNKELIINETVPNRFSPKSPDKAHLNLHINSLELGDSAVYFCASSQAGRNTGELFFGEGSRLTVL.

The sample holds many counts of this clonotype. The chain uses TRBV19 and TRBJ2-1; D is unclear. V lost 3 bases and J 7 bases, leaving 16 bases between the germline ends. The CDR3 spans 15 residues. CDR1 and CDR2 (germline): LNHDA, SQIVND (reference sequence). The CDR3 region has the DNA TGTGCCAGTAGTATTTCAACGGCTAGTCAAAATGAGCAGTTCTTC. Amino acids: CASSISTASQNEQFF.

This clonotype showed up just a few times. CDR3 sequence reads: CASSLLWGQNNEQFF. The CDR3 DNA follows: TGTGCCAGCAGCTTATTATGGGGTCAGAACAATGAGCAGTTCTTC. This sequence joins TRBV7-9 and TRBJ2-1; D not certain. This CDR3 is 15 amino acids long. V was pared by 2 bases and J by 5 bases, with 13 bases between. Germline CDR1 reads SEHNR; CDR2 reads FQNEAQ (reference sequence).

This clonotype was recorded at least ten times. The chain combines TRBV7-9 with TRBJ2-7, with D uncertain. Trimming removed 5 bases from V and 4 bases from J, with 15 bases in between. Per the germline V gene, CDR1 is SEHNR and CDR2 is FQNEAQ (reference sequence). This CDR3 has 14 residues. CDR3 amino acids: CASSPSGTEYEQYF. In DNA, the CDR3 is TGTGCCAGCAGCCCATCAGGCACAGAATACGAGCAGTACTTC.

Judged by abundance, this clonotype is medium-sized. The J gene is TRBJ1-1, the V gene TRBV7-2, with a possible D match to TRBD1 (5 bases). Trimming shortened V by 4 bases and J by 1 base, and 10 bases separated the two germline ends. The germline V gene encodes CDR1 SGHTA and CDR2 FQGNSA. The CDR3 consists of 14 residues. CDR3 DNA: TGTGCCAGCAGCTGGGGGAGGGGGAACACTGAAGCTTTCTTT. This codes for CASSWGRGNTEAFF.

This clonotype was observed at least ten times. The chain couples TRBV27 to TRBJ1-1; D is unresolved. This CDR3 spans 12 amino acids. V lost 10 bases, J lost 2 bases, and 11 bases lay in between. Germline lookup yields CDR1 MNHEY and CDR2 SMNVEV (reference sequence). CDR3 coding DNA: TGTGCCACCCACAGCTTTAACACTGAAGCTTTCTTT. This translates into CATHSFNTEAFF.

The chain combines TRBV27 with TRBJ1-1; D unclear. The CDR3 is 13 amino acids. The V and J ends lost 3 bases and 6 bases respectively, with 11 bases between them. Germline V CDR1 and CDR2: MNHEY, SMNVEV (reference sequence). For the CDR3, the DNA is TGTGCCAGCAGTTTTTGGAGGGCCGCTGAAGCTTTCTTT. Translated: CASSFWRAAEAFF.

The sample holds a few counts of this clonotype. A read error may account for a junction end that differs from germline. The chain is built from TRBV14 and TRBJ1-6; D is unresolved. Germline CDR1 SGHDN, CDR2 FVKESK. CDR3 length equals 16 residues. The DNA for the CDR3 is TGTGCCAGCAGCCAAGGAGTAGGGTCCTATAATTCACCCCCCCACTTT. This codes for CASSQGVGSYNSPPHF.

The V gene is TRBV19, the J gene TRBJ2-5, with D possibly called TRBD1 or TRBD2 (5 bases each). The V gene's germline CDR1 is LNHDA and CDR2 SQIVND (reference sequence). V gave up 2 bases and J gave up 2 bases, with 12 bases separating them. CDR3 size: 15 residues. This CDR3 is CASSIQGRGQETQYF. DNA of the CDR3: TGTGCCAGTAGTATACAGGGCCGGGGTCAAGAGACCCAGTACTTC.

This rearrangement joins TRBV4-1 to TRBJ1-1; D unclear. V was pared by 3 bases and J by 6 bases, with 11 bases between. CDR3 length: 13 residues. Per germline, CDR1 MGHRA and CDR2 YSYEKL. The CDR3 DNA sequence: TGCGCCAGCAGCCAGCCCTATGGGGCTGAAGCTTTCTTT. Translating it yields CASSQPYGAEAFF.

The chain has TRBV24-1 and TRBJ2-3; 10 nucleotides agree with TRBD1. Germline CDR1 reads KGHDR; CDR2 reads SFDVKD. The V gene end was trimmed by 4 bases and the J gene end by 1 base; junction bases not matched to a gene: 7. The CDR3 has 17 residues. The CDR3 sequence is CATSEPSGTGGTDTQYF. CDR3 sequence (DNA): TGTGCCACCAGTGAGCCGAGTGGGACAGGGGGCACAGATACGCAGTATTTT.

The chain recombines TRBV5-1 with TRBJ1-1; TRBD1 aligns across 8 bases. The CDR3 is 17 residues long. Trimming took 2 bases from V and 6 from J; bases not matched to a gene: 15. Per germline, CDR1 SGHRS and CDR2 YFSETQ. CDR3 sequence: CASSFPTGEARNAEAFF. The CDR3 DNA follows: TGCGCCAGCAGCTTCCCGACAGGGGAGGCCAGAAACGCTGAAGCTTTCTTT.

This clonotype was counted many times. The chain couples TRBV3-1 to TRBJ1-3; no definite D call. V shed 5 bases and J shed 3 bases, with 8 bases lying between them. The germline V gene has CDR1 LGHDT and CDR2 YNNKEL (reference sequence). The CDR3 sequence is 13 residues long. The CDR3 coding sequence is TGTGCCAGCAGCAGGACTTTTGGAAACACCATATATTTT. This encodes CASSRTFGNTIYF.

This clonotype was observed at least ten times. This chain joins TRBV3-2 and TRBJ2-2; TRBD1, the D gene given by the table, was not confirmed from the DNA. TRBV3-2 is a pseudogene locus. This CDR3 comprises 20 residues. The CDR3 sequence: CASSQGPQRGTGGFTGELFF. The CDR3 DNA sequence: TGTGCCAGCAGCCAAGGACCTCAGAGAGGGACAGGGGGCTTTACCGGGGAGCTGTTTTTT.

CDR3 in DNA: TGTGCCAGCAGCATAGACAGGGGGGTGTCCTACAATGAGCAGTTCTTC. Amino acids: CASSIDRGVSYNEQFF. The rearrangement links TRBV11-1 to TRBJ2-1, with TRBD1 matching 9 bases. CDR1 is SGHAT, CDR2 FQDESV, per germline (reference sequence). The J segment lost 1 base and the V segment lost 5 bases, leaving 6 bases of the junction unmatched. This CDR3 is 16 amino acids long.

The chain combines TRBV28 with TRBJ2-7, with TRBD2 matching over 8 bases. CDR3 length: 15 residues. The germline V gene has CDR1 MDHEN and CDR2 SYDVKM. V was clipped by 5 bases and J by 0 bases; unmatched bases: 6. The CDR3 here is CASSPLAESSYEQYF. The CDR3 region has the DNA TGTGCCAGCAGTCCACTAGCGGAGAGCTCCTACGAGCAGTACTTC.

This clonotype was detected only a few times. The chain combines TRBV9 with TRBJ2-3; the D call may be TRBD1 or TRBD2 (6 bases each). Germline V gene lookup returns CDR1 SGDLS and CDR2 YYNGEE. Trimming shortened V by 4 bases and J by 6 bases, and 12 bases separated the two germline ends. The CDR3 spans 13 residues. In nucleotides, the CDR3 is TGTGCCAGCAGCCCCGGGGGCCGGGATACGCAGTATTTT. It specifies CASSPGGRDTQYF.

This clonotype was picked up many times. J is TRBJ2-7 and V is TRBV7-2; TRBD1 matches at 8 bases. The CDR3 sequence is 15 residues long. Germline CDR1 SGHTA, CDR2 FQGNSA. V lost 0 bases and J lost 2; bases outside the gene matches: 3. CDR3 in amino acids: CASSLAGTGTYEQYF. The DNA of the CDR3 is TGTGCCAGCAGCTTAGCCGGGACAGGAACCTACGAGCAGTACTTC.

At least ten counts were recorded for this clonotype. The V gene is TRBV6-6, the J gene TRBJ1-3, with no clear D. Germline V gives CDR1 MNHNY, CDR2 SVGAGI (reference sequence). The CDR3 consists of 13 residues. V was shortened by 6 bases and J by 0 bases, with 6 bases between the two germline ends. CDR3 amino acids: CASSPPSGNTIYF. The CDR3 region has the DNA TGTGCCAGCAGCCCACCCTCTGGAAACACCATATATTTT.

The rearrangement joins TRBV11-2 to TRBJ1-2, with D unclear. CDR3 length: 13 amino acids. The germline CDR1 and CDR2 sequences are SGHAT and FQNNGV. Trimming took 7 bases from V and 6 from J, leaving 15 bases between them. CDR3 nucleotides: TGTGCCAGCAACTGGAGGATCGGGGATGGCTACACCTTC. It is translated as CASNWRIGDGYTF.

This clonotype was observed many times. V and J are TRBV4-1 and TRBJ2-2; 9 nucleotides match TRBD2. This CDR3 is built from 21 residues. V trimming: 0 bases; J trimming: 0 bases; junction bases outside the gene matches: 14. The germline V gene encodes CDR1 MGHRA and CDR2 YSYEKL. The CDR3 here is CASSQEAIDSGRTSNTGELFF. The CDR3 DNA is TGCGCCAGCAGCCAAGAAGCCATTGATAGCGGGAGAACATCGAACACCGGGGAGCTGTTTTTT.